These 32 T cell receptor beta chains share one sample of origin, sequenced in a study of cytomegalovirus exposure and HLA in healthy donors (dated by TCRdb to the late 2010s). Libraries were constructed by the immunoSEQ multiplex PCR assay. For the multiplex PCR, a mixture combining 60 forward primers for TCR Vbeta segments and 13 reverse primers for TCR Jbeta segments was used. In TCRdb, the immuneACCESS table is reduced to in-frame sequences with V and J assigned. These tables do not hold every clone; where another copy was compared, an unresolved V gene accounts for under half, and the others remain unexplained. The sample table lists some 150,000 clones, 79% of them with a count of one. The top ten constitute around 7% of the sample. Material: PBMCs. The receptors shown here come from a woman aged 35 to 49 in good health and CMV-seropositive.

The V call is TRBV10-1, the J call TRBJ2-2; the D gene is possibly TRBD1 (6 bases). The germline V gene encodes CDR1 WNHNN and CDR2 SYGVQD (reference sequence). CDR3 size: 15 residues. The V end lost 3 bases, the J end lost 0 bases, and 8 bases lay between the germline ends. The CDR3 region has the DNA TGCGCCAGCAGTGATGGGACAACGAACACCGGGGAGCTGTTTTTT. Protein: CASSDGTTNTGELFF.

With regard to this clone: One junction end disagrees with the germline gene, perhaps due to a read error. The CDR3 is CSSSGETYEQYF. In DNA, the CDR3 is TGTTCCAGCAGCGGGGAGACTTACGAGCAGTACTTC. The V and J genes are TRBV7-9 and TRBJ2-7, with TRBD2 matching over 7 bases. Germline lookup yields CDR1 SEHNR and CDR2 FQNEAQ (reference sequence). The CDR3 contains 12 residues.

The gene calls are TRBV7-5 and TRBJ2-5; the D segment call TRBD2 is taken from the table without a DNA check. TRBV7-5 is listed as a pseudogene. The length of the CDR3 is 16 residues. CDR3 residues: CVRSFERGVIQETQYF. The CDR3, as DNA: TGTGTCAGAAGCTTCGAGCGGGGGGTAATCCAAGAGACCCAGTACTTC.

The chain combines TRBV4-1 with TRBJ2-3; TRBD2 aligns across 7 bases. This CDR3 spans 16 amino acids. Trimming cost V 2 bases and J 0 bases; bases outside gene matches: 5. CDR1 and CDR2 from the germline V gene are MGHRA and YSYEKL. DNA for the CDR3: TGCGCCAGCAGCCAATTGGCGGGGGATAGCACAGATACGCAGTATTTT. It yields the protein CASSQLAGDSTDTQYF.

V and J are TRBV7-6 and TRBJ2-2; tentative D call: TRBD2 (6 bases). V was pared by 3 bases and J by 4 bases, with 15 bases between. The CDR3 has 16 residues. Germline V gives CDR1 SGHVS, CDR2 FNYEAQ. The CDR3 protein is CASSFDGGVGTGELFF. The DNA for the CDR3 is TGTGCCAGCAGCTTCGACGGCGGGGTGGGCACCGGGGAGCTGTTTTTT. Supplemented by reference TRBV7-6 and TRBJ2-2, the full variable domain reads GAGVSQSPRYKVTKRGQDVALRCDPISGHVSLYWYRQALGQGPEFLTYFNYEAQQDKSGLPNDRFSAERPEGSISTLTIQRTEQRDSAMYRCASSFDGGVGTGELFFGEGSRLTVL.

The V gene is TRBV5-4, the J gene TRBJ2-1; 8 bases line up with TRBD1. Trimming at V came to 1 base and at J to 5 bases, leaving 5 bases not matched to a gene. The CDR3 totals 15 residues. Germline V lookup: CDR1 SGHNT, CDR2 YYREEE (reference sequence). DNA for the CDR3: TGTGCCAGCAGCTTGTCGGACAGGGATAACAATGAGCAGTTCTTC. Amino acids: CASSLSDRDNNEQFF.

This clone appeared a single time. V usage is TRBV4-1 and J usage is TRBJ1-5; maybe TRBD1 (5 bases). Trimming took 1 base from V and 6 from J, leaving 16 bases between them. CDR3 length: 16 amino acids. The germline CDR1 and CDR2 sequences are MGHRA and YSYEKL. The CDR3 reads CASSQVAARGVQPQHF. The CDR3 DNA reads TGCGCCAGCAGCCAAGTTGCGGCTCGGGGGGTTCAGCCCCAGCATTTT.

J is TRBJ2-1 and V is TRBV4-2, with D maybe TRBD2 (6 bases). V lost 0 bases to trimming and J lost 0 bases, with 12 bases between them. The CDR3 extends over 17 amino acids. Germline-derived CDR1 and CDR2 are LGHNA and YNFKEQ. CDR3 nucleotide sequence: TGTGCCAGCAGCCAAGAAATGGCGGGGTCCTCCTACAATGAGCAGTTCTTC. Amino acids: CASSQEMAGSSYNEQFF.

J is TRBJ1-6 and V is TRBV6-5; 8 positions agree with TRBD1. The CDR3 sequence is 15 residues long. V trimming: 7 bases; J trimming: 5 bases; junction bases outside the gene matches: 7. Germline loops: CDR1 MNHEY, CDR2 SVGAGI. The CDR3 here is CASTLGQGDNSPLHF. The CDR3 DNA follows: TGTGCCAGCACCCTTGGACAGGGCGATAATTCACCCCTCCACTTT.

The chain couples TRBV7-9 to TRBJ1-5; tentatively, D is TRBD1 (5 bases). The CDR3 loop spans 14 amino acids. Looked up from germline, CDR1 is SEHNR and CDR2 is FQNEAQ (reference sequence). CDR3 nucleotides: TGTTCCACCGCCGGGGGGGATAGCAATCAGCCCCAGCATTTT. Amino acids: CSTAGGDSNQPQHF.

V and J are TRBV28 and TRBJ2-7; 10 bases fit TRBD2. The germline CDR1 and CDR2 sequences are MDHEN and SYDVKM. V lost 5 bases and J lost 3; bases outside the gene matches: 10. The CDR3 has 16 amino acids. CDR3 nucleotides: TGTGCCAGCAGTCCTTTAGCGGGGGGCCACCTCTACGAGCAGTACTTC. Its protein is CASSPLAGGHLYEQYF. Full variable domain (rest looked up from reference TRBV28 and TRBJ2-7): DVKVTQSSRYLVKRTGEKVFLECVQDMDHENMFWYRQDPGLGLRLIYFSYDVKMKEKGDIPEGYSVSREKKERFSLILESASTNQTSMYLCASSPLAGGHLYEQYFGPGTRLTVT.

The CDR3 loop reads CATSRDPSPGKEQYF. Here the CDR3 DNA reads TGTGCCACCAGCAGAGATCCCTCCCCGGGGAAGGAGCAGTACTTC. The chain joins TRBV15 to TRBJ2-7; weak D call: TRBD2 (5 bases). The CDR3 spans 15 residues. Trimming shortened V by 0 bases and J by 7 bases, and 16 bases separated the two germline ends. From germline, CDR1 is LNHNV and CDR2 YYDKDF (reference sequence).

This clone was found a few times. V usage is TRBV5-1 and J usage is TRBJ1-1; the D is unclear. CDR3 size: 15 residues. Trimming left V 0 bases short and J 0 bases short, with 9 bases between. Per germline, CDR1 SGHRS and CDR2 YFSETQ. The CDR3 sequence: CASSLALSMNTEAFF. As DNA, the CDR3 is TGCGCCAGCAGCTTGGCCTTAAGCATGAACACTGAAGCTTTCTTT.

This clone showed up just a few times. The chain has TRBV28 and TRBJ2-3, with 11 bases lining up with TRBD2. The CDR3 is made up of 15 amino acids. V was pared by 2 bases and J by 5 bases, with 3 bases of the junction left unmatched. The germline V gene has CDR1 MDHEN and CDR2 SYDVKM. The CDR3 DNA reads TGTGCCAGCAGTTTAGTGCTAGCGGGGGGAGATACGCAGTATTTT. Translated, it gives CASSLVLAGGDTQYF.

This rearrangement joins TRBV6-5 to TRBJ2-2; 9 positions agree with TRBD1. The trim removed 0 bases at V and 4 bases at J, leaving 3 bases unmatched. The CDR3 runs 16 residues. Looked up from germline, CDR1 is MNHEY and CDR2 is SVGAGI. The CDR3 nucleotides are TGTGCCAGCAGTTACTCGAACAGGGGGCCCACCGGGGAGCTGTTTTTT. This sequence encodes CASSYSNRGPTGELFF.

This clone was seen only a few times. The gene calls are TRBV5-4 and TRBJ2-7; TRBD2 aligns across 7 bases. Germline values: CDR1 SGHNT, CDR2 YYREEE (reference sequence). The CDR3 has 15 amino acids. V gave up 1 base and J gave up 1 base; unmatched junction bases: 5. The CDR3 protein is CASSLSGGGSYEQYF. Written as DNA, the CDR3 is TGTGCCAGCAGCTTGTCCGGCGGGGGATCCTACGAGCAGTACTTC.

This chain joins TRBV30 and TRBJ1-6; 11 nucleotides agree with TRBD1. Germline V gene lookup returns CDR1 GTSNPN and CDR2 SVGIG (reference sequence). The V and J ends lost 1 base and 7 bases, in that order; junction bases with no gene match: 3. The CDR3 contains 15 residues. CDR3 residues: CAWSAGQGGNSPLHF. As DNA, the CDR3 is TGTGCCTGGAGTGCGGGACAGGGGGGAAATTCACCCCTCCACTTT.

V and J are TRBV15 and TRBJ2-1; tentative D call: TRBD2 (6 bases). Trimming removed 2 bases at V and 7 bases at J, with 21 bases between. This CDR3 has 17 residues. Germline lookup yields CDR1 LNHNV and CDR2 YYDKDF (reference sequence). Written as DNA, the CDR3 is TGTGCCACCAGCAGACCAGTTCTAGCGCCCAGAGCGAATGAGCAGTTCTTC. It encodes CATSRPVLAPRANEQFF.

This clone appeared once. The rearrangement uses TRBV5-1 and TRBJ2-5, with D unresolved. V was pared by 0 bases and J by 5 bases, with 11 bases between. This CDR3 contains 14 residues. In germline, CDR1 is SGHRS, CDR2 YFSETQ. The CDR3 DNA sequence: TGCGCCAGCAGCTTGGGGGCAACAAAGGAGACCCAGTACTTC. Translation gives CASSLGATKETQYF.

With regard to this clone: Other nucleotide sequences in the sample specify the same CDR3. The chain links TRBV5-6 to TRBJ2-7; 7 bases map to TRBD1. The germline gives CDR1 SGHDT, CDR2 YYEEEE. This CDR3 is built from 14 residues. The ends lost 4 bases at V and 2 bases at J; junction bases unmatched: 6. As DNA, the CDR3 is TGTGCCAGCAGCACCTGGACAGGTACCTACGAGCAGTACTTC. The encoded protein is CASSTWTGTYEQYF.

On this clone: The sample holds other DNA sequences that translate to the same CDR3. This chain connects TRBV28 to TRBJ1-4, with TRBD1 matching 9 bases. The CDR3 contains 15 residues. Trimming at V came to 6 bases and at J to 8 bases, leaving 10 bases not matched to a gene. Looked up from germline, CDR1 is MDHEN and CDR2 is SYDVKM. The CDR3 DNA sequence: TGTGCCAGCAGCCTATCGGGGACAGGGCTCGAAAAACTGTTTTTT. Translating it yields CASSLSGTGLEKLFF. Together with reference TRBV28 and TRBJ1-4, the CDR3 gives the full variable domain: DVKVTQSSRYLVKRTGEKVFLECVQDMDHENMFWYRQDPGLGLRLIYFSYDVKMKEKGDIPEGYSVSREKKERFSLILESASTNQTSMYLCASSLSGTGLEKLFFGSGTQLSVL.

The chain employs TRBV6-1 and TRBJ2-2, with TRBD1 identical over 8 bases. Germline V gene lookup returns CDR1 MNHNS and CDR2 SASEGT. With V trimmed by 3 bases and J by 5 bases, 5 bases remained unmatched. The CDR3 covers 15 residues. CDR3 coding DNA: TGTGCCAGCAGTGAGCAGGGGGCTTGGACCGGGGAGCTGTTTTTT. Translated: CASSEQGAWTGELFF.

This chain joins TRBV5-1 and TRBJ2-7, with 13 nucleotides matching TRBD2. The CDR3 has 15 residues. CDR1 SGHRS and CDR2 YFSETQ come from the germline V gene. V trimming: 4 bases; J trimming: 2 bases; junction bases outside the gene matches: 3. The CDR3 DNA reads as TGCGCCAGCAGCCTCGGGACTAGCGGGGCCTACGAGCAGTACTTC. This codes for CASSLGTSGAYEQYF. Full variable domain (rest looked up from reference TRBV5-1 and TRBJ2-7): KAGVTQTPRYLIKTRGQQVTLSCSPISGHRSVSWYQQTPGQGLQFLFEYFSETQRNKGNFPGRFSGRQFSNSRSEMNVSTLELGDSALYLCASSLGTSGAYEQYFGPGTRLTVT.

This chain connects TRBV30 to TRBJ1-1; no clear D. CDR1 is GTSNPN and CDR2 is SVGIG in the germline V gene (reference sequence). The germline V and J ends were trimmed by 3 bases and 1 base, with 9 bases remaining between them. The CDR3 has 13 residues. The CDR3 is CAWSAYGNTEAFF. In DNA form, the CDR3 reads TGTGCCTGGAGCGCCTACGGGAACACTGAAGCTTTCTTT.

This clone was seen a few times. V usage is TRBV7-6 and J usage is TRBJ2-1; 8 bases fit TRBD2. J lost 2 bases, V lost 6 bases, and 6 bases had no gene match. The V gene's germline CDR1 is SGHVS and CDR2 FNYEAQ. CDR3 length equals 15 residues. CDR3 amino acids: CASSPDGGAYNEQFF. In nucleotides, the CDR3 is TGTGCCAGCAGTCCAGACGGGGGGGCCTACAATGAGCAGTTCTTC. Full variable domain (missing parts from reference TRBV7-6 and TRBJ2-1): GAGVSQSPRYKVTKRGQDVALRCDPISGHVSLYWYRQALGQGPEFLTYFNYEAQQDKSGLPNDRFSAERPEGSISTLTIQRTEQRDSAMYRCASSPDGGAYNEQFFGPGTRLTVL.

The CDR3 nucleotides are TGTGCCAGCAGCCAAGTTTGGACAGGGGGGACCGGGGAGCTGTTTTTT. Translation: CASSQVWTGGTGELFF. The V and J genes are TRBV4-2 and TRBJ2-2; 10 positions match TRBD1. CDR1 and CDR2 from the germline V gene are LGHNA and YNFKEQ. With V trimmed by 1 base and J by 5 bases, 4 bases remained unmatched. This CDR3 region has 16 residues.

The V and J genes are TRBV10-2 and TRBJ2-3; TRBD2 aligns across 9 bases. The CDR3 consists of 14 residues. J gave up 6 bases and V 5 bases, and 6 bases lay outside the gene matches. In germline, CDR1 is WSHSY, CDR2 SAAADI. CDR3 region: CASSTLSGGDTQYF. The CDR3 DNA reads as TGCGCCAGCAGTACTCTCAGCGGGGGGGATACGCAGTATTTT.

The sample holds a few counts of this clone. The chain links TRBV11-2 to TRBJ2-7; a weak D match, TRBD1 (6 bases). The V end lost 6 bases, the J end lost 2 bases, and 14 bases lay between the germline ends. There are 14 residues in the CDR3. From germline, CDR1 is SGHAT and CDR2 FQNNGV. For the CDR3, the DNA is TGTGCCAGCAGAAAGACAGGCGAGGCCTACGAGCAGTACTTC. Translation: CASRKTGEAYEQYF.

This clone was seen more than once but under ten times. CDR3 residues: CSVETGDYGYTF. CDR3 DNA: TGCAGCGTGGAGACAGGAGACTATGGCTACACCTTC. The V gene is TRBV29-1, the J gene TRBJ1-2; tentatively, D is TRBD1 (6 bases). The CDR3 is 12 residues long. Germline V gene data show CDR1 as SQVTM and CDR2 as ANQGSEA. The V gene lost 6 bases and the J gene lost 3 bases, with 11 bases spanning the gap.

V is TRBV5-4 and J is TRBJ2-1; the match to TRBD1 covers 10 bases. V was pared by 5 bases and J by 3 bases, with 5 bases of the junction left unmatched. There are 15 residues in the CDR3. From germline, CDR1 is SGHNT and CDR2 YYREEE (reference sequence). The CDR3 DNA is TGTGCCAGCAGGCGGGGACAGGGGCTCTACAATGAGCAGTTCTTC. It codes for CASRRGQGLYNEQFF. Using reference TRBV5-4 and TRBJ2-1 for the parts outside the CDR3, the full variable domain is ETGVTQSPTHLIKTRGQQVTLRCSSQSGHNTVSWYQQALGQGPQFIFQYYREEENGRGNFPPRFSGLQFPNYSSELNVNALELDDSALYLCASRRGQGLYNEQFFGPGTRLTVL.

This clone was picked up a small number of times. The V call is TRBV14, the J call TRBJ1-1; TRBD1 is a possible D gene (5 bases). Germline V gene lookup returns CDR1 SGHDN and CDR2 FVKESK. The germline V and J ends were trimmed by 1 base and 3 bases, with 9 bases remaining between them. This CDR3 spans 14 amino acids. Here the CDR3 reads CASSQGGGHTEAFF. CDR3 DNA: TGTGCCAGCAGCCAAGGGGGGGGTCACACTGAAGCTTTCTTT.

J is TRBJ2-1 and V is TRBV15, with 11 bases lining up with TRBD2. This CDR3 has 18 amino acids. Germline V gene data show CDR1 as LNHNV and CDR2 as YYDKDF (reference sequence). The J segment lost 5 bases and the V segment lost 3 bases, leaving 12 bases of the junction unmatched. CDR3 coding DNA: TGTGCCACCAGCAGTACGGCTAGCGGGGGGTTGGTAAACAATGAGCAGTTCTTC. Translation gives CATSSTASGGLVNNEQFF.